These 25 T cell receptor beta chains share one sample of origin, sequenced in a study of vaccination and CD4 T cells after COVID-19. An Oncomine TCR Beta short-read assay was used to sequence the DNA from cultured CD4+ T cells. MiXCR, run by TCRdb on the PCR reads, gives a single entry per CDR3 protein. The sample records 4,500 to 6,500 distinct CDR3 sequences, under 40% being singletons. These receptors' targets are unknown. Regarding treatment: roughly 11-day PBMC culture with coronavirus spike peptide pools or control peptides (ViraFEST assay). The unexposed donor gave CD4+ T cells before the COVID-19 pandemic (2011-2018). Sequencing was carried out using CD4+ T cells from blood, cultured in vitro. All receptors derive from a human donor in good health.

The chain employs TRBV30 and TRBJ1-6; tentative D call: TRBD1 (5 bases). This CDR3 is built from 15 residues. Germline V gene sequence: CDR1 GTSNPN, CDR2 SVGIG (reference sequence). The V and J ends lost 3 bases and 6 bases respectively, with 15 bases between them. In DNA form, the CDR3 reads TGTGCCTGGAGATACAGGAGGACGGGTAATTCACCCCTCCACTTT. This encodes CAWRYRRTGNSPLHF.

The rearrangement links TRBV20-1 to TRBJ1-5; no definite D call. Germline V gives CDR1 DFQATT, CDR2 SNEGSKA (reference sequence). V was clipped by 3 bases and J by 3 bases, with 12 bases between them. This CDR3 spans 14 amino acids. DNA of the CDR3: TGCAGTGCTAGTAATGTCCAGGCCAATCAGCCCCAGCATTTT. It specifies CSASNVQANQPQHF.

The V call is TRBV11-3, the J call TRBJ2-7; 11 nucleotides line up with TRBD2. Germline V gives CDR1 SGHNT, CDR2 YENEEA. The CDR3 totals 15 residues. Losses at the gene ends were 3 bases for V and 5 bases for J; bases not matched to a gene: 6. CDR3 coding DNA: TGTGCCAGCAGCTTGAAGACTAGCGGGGTCCACGAGCAGTACTTC. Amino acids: CASSLKTSGVHEQYF.

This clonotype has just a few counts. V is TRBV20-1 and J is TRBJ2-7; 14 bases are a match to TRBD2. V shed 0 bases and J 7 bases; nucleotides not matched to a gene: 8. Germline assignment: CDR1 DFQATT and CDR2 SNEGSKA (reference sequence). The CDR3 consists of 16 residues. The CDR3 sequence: CSARDPGTSGGLEQYF. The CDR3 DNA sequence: TGCAGTGCTAGAGATCCCGGGACTAGCGGGGGTCTTGAGCAGTACTTC.

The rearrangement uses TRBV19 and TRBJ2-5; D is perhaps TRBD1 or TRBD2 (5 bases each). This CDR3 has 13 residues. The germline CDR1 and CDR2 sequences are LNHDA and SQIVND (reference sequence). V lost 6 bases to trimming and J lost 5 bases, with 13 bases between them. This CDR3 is CASRTRDVETQYF. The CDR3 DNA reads TGTGCCAGTAGAACCCGGGACGTGGAGACCCAGTACTTC.

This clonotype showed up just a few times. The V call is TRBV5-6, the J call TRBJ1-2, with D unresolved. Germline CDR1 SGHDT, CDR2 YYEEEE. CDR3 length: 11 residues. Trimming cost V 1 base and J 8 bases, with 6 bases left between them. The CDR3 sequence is CASSLWEGYTF. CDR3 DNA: TGTGCCAGCAGCTTGTGGGAGGGCTACACCTTC. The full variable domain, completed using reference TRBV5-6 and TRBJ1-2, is DAGVTQSPTHLIKTRGQQVTLRCSPKSGHDTVSWYQQALGQGPQFIFQYYEEEERQRGNFPDRFSGHQFPNYSSELNVNALLLGDSALYLCASSLWEGYTFGSGTRLTVV.

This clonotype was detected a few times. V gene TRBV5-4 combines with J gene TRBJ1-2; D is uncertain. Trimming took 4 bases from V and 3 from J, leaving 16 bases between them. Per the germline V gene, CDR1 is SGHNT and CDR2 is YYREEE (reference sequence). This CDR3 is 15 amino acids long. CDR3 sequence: CASSRPQVGDYGYTF. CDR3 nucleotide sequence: TGTGCCAGCAGCCGCCCCCAGGTCGGAGACTATGGCTACACCTTC.

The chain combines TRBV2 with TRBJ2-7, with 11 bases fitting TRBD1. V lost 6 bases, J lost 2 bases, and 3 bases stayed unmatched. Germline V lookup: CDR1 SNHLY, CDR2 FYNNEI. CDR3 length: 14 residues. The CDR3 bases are TGTGCCAGCAGATTGGACAGGGGGCCCTACGAGCAGTACTTC. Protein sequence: CASRLDRGPYEQYF.

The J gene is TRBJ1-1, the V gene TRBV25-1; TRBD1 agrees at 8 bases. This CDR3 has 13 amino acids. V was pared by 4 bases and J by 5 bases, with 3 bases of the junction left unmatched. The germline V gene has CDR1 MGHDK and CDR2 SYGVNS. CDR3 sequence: CASSGQGRTEAFF. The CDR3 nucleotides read TGTGCCAGCAGTGGACAGGGGAGGACTGAAGCTTTCTTT.

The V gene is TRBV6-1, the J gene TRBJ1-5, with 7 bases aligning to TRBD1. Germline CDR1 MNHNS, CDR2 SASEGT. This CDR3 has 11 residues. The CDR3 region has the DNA TGTGTGACAGGGCCCAGTCAGCCCCAGCATTTT. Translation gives CVTGPSQPQHF.

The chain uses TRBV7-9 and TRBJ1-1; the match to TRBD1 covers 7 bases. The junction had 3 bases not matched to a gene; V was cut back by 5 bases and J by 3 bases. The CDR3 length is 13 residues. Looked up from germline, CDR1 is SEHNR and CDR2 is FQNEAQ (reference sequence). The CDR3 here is CASSNQGDTEAFF. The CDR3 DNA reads TGTGCCAGCAGCAATCAGGGGGACACTGAAGCTTTCTTT.

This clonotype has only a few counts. This CDR3 reads CATGGEAGTGELFF. For the CDR3, the DNA is TGTGCCACGGGAGGGGAAGCGGGCACCGGGGAGCTGTTTTTT. The V gene is TRBV24-1, the J gene TRBJ2-2, with TRBD2 identical over 7 bases. The CDR3 is 14 residues long. J gave up 4 bases and V 10 bases, and 8 bases lay outside the gene matches. In germline, CDR1 is KGHDR, CDR2 SFDVKD.

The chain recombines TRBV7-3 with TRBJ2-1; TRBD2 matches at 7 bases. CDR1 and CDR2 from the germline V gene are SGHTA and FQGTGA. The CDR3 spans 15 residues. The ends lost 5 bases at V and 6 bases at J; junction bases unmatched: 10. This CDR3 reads CASSPQTAGVNEQFF. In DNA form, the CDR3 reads TGTGCCAGCAGCCCCCAAACGGCGGGGGTCAATGAGCAGTTCTTC.

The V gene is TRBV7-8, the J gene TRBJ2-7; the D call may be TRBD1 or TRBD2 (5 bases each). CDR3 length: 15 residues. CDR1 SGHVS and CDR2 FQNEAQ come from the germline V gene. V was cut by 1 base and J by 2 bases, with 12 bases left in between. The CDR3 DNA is TGTGCCAGCAGCTTAGGCAAGGGGAGCCCCTACGAGCAGTACTTC. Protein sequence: CASSLGKGSPYEQYF.

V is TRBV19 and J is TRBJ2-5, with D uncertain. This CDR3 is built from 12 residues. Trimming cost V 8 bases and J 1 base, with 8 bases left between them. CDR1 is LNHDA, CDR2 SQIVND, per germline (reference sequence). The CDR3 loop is CASSHLQETQYF. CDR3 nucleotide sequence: TGTGCCAGTTCGCACCTCCAAGAGACCCAGTACTTC.

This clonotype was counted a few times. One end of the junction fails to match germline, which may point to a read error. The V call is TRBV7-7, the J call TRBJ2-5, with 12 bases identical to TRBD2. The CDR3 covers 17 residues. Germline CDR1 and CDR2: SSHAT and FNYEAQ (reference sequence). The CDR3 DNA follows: TGTGCTAGCAGCTTAGAGGCTAGCGGGGGGGTCCAAGAGACCCAGTACTTC. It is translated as CASSLEASGGVQETQYF.

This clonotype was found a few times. DNA for the CDR3: TGTGCCAGCAGCTTATACCCCAGCGGAGGCTACAATGAGCAGTTCTTC. Translation gives CASSLYPSGGYNEQFF. This rearrangement joins TRBV7-3 to TRBJ2-1, with D possibly TRBD2 on 5 matching bases. Trimming stripped 2 bases from V and 3 bases from J, with 14 bases between. The CDR3 has 16 residues. The germline V gene has CDR1 SGHTA and CDR2 FQGTGA. Full variable domain (rest looked up from reference TRBV7-3 and TRBJ2-1): GAGVSQTPSNKVTEKGKYVELRCDPISGHTALYWYRQSLGQGPEFLIYFQGTGAADDSGLPNDRFFAVRPEGSVSTLKIQRTERGDSAVYLCASSLYPSGGYNEQFFGPGTRLTVL.

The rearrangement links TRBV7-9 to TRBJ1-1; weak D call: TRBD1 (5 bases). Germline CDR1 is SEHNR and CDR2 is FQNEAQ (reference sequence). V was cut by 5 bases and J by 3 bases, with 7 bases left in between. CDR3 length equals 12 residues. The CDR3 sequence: CASSPQDTEAFF. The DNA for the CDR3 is TGTGCCAGCAGCCCACAGGACACTGAAGCTTTCTTT.

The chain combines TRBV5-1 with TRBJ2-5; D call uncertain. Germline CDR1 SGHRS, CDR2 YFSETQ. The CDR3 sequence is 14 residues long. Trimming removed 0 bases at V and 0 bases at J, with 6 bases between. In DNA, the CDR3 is TGCGCCAGCAGCTTGGCCACGGACCAAGAGACCCAGTACTTC. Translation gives CASSLATDQETQYF.

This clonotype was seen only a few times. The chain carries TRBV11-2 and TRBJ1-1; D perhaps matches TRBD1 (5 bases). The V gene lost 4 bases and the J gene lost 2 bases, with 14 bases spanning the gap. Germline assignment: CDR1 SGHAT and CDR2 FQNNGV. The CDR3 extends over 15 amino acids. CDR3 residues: CASSYTVGTNTEAFF. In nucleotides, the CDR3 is TGTGCCAGCAGCTACACGGTCGGGACTAACACTGAAGCTTTCTTT. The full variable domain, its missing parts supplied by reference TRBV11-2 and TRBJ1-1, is EAGVAQSPRYKIIEKRQSVAFWCNPISGHATLYWYQQILGQGPKLLIQFQNNGVVDDSQLPKDRFSAERLKGVDSTLKIQPAKLEDSAVYLCASSYTVGTNTEAFFGQGTRLTVV.

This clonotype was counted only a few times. For the CDR3, the DNA is TGTGCCAGCTCACCAGGGTTTGAGACCCAGTACTTC. It yields the protein CASSPGFETQYF. The chain employs TRBV18 and TRBJ2-5; no clear D gene. The CDR3 length is 12 residues. Germline CDR1 reads KGHSH; CDR2 reads LQKENI. V was trimmed by 2 bases and J by 5 bases, leaving 6 bases between them.

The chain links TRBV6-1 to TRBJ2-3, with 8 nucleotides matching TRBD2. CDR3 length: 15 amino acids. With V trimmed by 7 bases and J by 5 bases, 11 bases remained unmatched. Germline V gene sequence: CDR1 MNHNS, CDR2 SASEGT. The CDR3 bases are TGTGCCAGCACCCCCGGCGGGGGGCGGGGAGATACGCAGTATTTT. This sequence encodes CASTPGGGRGDTQYF.

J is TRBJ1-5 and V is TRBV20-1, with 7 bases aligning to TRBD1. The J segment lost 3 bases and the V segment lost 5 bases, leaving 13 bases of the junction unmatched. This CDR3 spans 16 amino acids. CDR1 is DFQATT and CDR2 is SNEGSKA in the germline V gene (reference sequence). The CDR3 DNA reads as TGCAGTGCTCGTGGTTTGAGACAGGGAAACAATCAGCCCCAGCATTTT. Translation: CSARGLRQGNNQPQHF.

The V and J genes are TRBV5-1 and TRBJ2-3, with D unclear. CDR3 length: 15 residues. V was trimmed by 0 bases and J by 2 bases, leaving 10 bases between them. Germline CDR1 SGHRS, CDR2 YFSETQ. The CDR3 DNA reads TGCGCCAGCAGCTTGGGTAGCCAATCCACAGATACGCAGTATTTT. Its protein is CASSLGSQSTDTQYF.

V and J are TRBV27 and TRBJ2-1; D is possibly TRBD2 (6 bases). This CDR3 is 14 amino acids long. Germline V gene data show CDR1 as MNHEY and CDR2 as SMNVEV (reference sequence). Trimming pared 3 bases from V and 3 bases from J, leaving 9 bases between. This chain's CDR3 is CASSLEGRYNEQFF. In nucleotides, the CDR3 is TGTGCCAGCAGTTTGGAGGGCCGCTACAATGAGCAGTTCTTC.